A selection of T cell receptor beta chains follows, all from one sample in a study of post-analysis software for immune sequencing data. TCRdb re-called the PCR reads through MiXCR, storing one row per CDR3 protein. The repertoire has hundreds of thousands of distinct CDR3 sequences, roughly 30% of them found once; the top ten carry more than 0.45%. The sequencing sample was made of blood. The receptor source for this set is a girl aged 5-17 years with multiple sclerosis. Each CDR3 is given with its conserved first and last residue. The order of the fields is clone size, V gene, J gene, D gene, CDR3 protein, CDR3 DNA. The D gene is left open where the match is weak. Size is omitted from some rows. Given values are once, few, many or a class for expanded clones.

few	TRBV7-7	TRBJ2-7	TRBD2	CASSGGDYSEQYF	TGTGCCAGCAGTGGGGGGGACTACAGCGAGCAGTACTTC
.	TRBV28	TRBJ1-1	TRBD1	CASTPGQGNTEAFF	TGTGCCAGCACCCCGGGACAGGGTAACACTGAAGCTTTCTTT
.	TRBV20-1	TRBJ2-7	TRBD1	CSARGRDRGWLEQYF	TGCAGTGCTAGAGGTCGGGACAGGGGGTGGCTCGAGCAGTACTTC
.	TRBV2	TRBJ2-7	.	CASREGTVSSYEQYF	TGTGCCAGCAGAGAAGGGACGGTCTCCTCCTACGAGCAGTACTTC
.	TRBV6-5	TRBJ1-5	.	CASSYGGDWPQHF	TGTGCCAGCAGTTACGGGGGGGATTGGCCCCAGCATTTT
.	TRBV21-1	TRBJ2-3	.	CASGTRHRTRGLTQYF	TGTGCCAGCGGAACCCGACACAGGACCCGCGGGTTGACGCAGTATTTT
few	TRBV6-1	TRBJ2-7	.	CASSERGLARSYEQYF	TGTGCCAGCAGTGAACGAGGTCTAGCGCGTTCCTACGAGCAGTACTTC
few	TRBV7-9	TRBJ2-6	.	CASSFERAGANVLTF	TGTGCCAGCAGCTTTGAAAGGGCTGGGGCCAACGTCCTGACTTTC
.	TRBV3-1	TRBJ1-6	.	CASSPDLVEESIHF	TGTGCCAGCAGCCCGGATCTGGTCGAGGAATCCATCCACTTT
few	TRBV9	TRBJ1-2	.	CASSVGSLGGYTF	TGTGCCAGCAGCGTCGGAAGCCTAGGTGGCTACACCTTC
.	TRBV11-2	TRBJ1-1	TRBD1	CASSLDRAGVAFF	TGTGCCAGCAGCTTGGACAGGGCCGGGGTAGCTTTCTTT
.	TRBV20-1	TRBJ2-5	TRBD1	CSARDRDRGQGEQYF	TGCAGTGCTAGAGACCGGGACAGGGGGCAAGGGGAGCAGTACTTC
few	TRBV6-5	TRBJ1-2	.	CASSADNYGYTF	TGTGCCAGCAGTGCGGACAACTATGGCTACACCTTC
.	TRBV29-1	TRBJ1-3	.	CTEEGNTIYF	TGCACCGAGGAGGGAAACACCATATATTTT
few	TRBV6-5	TRBJ2-5	.	CASSRSSQQETQYF	TGTGCCAGCAGCCGGAGCAGCCAACAAGAGACCCAGTACTTC
.	TRBV7-2	TRBJ1-1	.	CASSPVGHYWTEAFF	TGTGCCAGCAGCCCCGTAGGGCATTACTGGACTGAAGCTTTCTTT
.	TRBV20-1	TRBJ2-2	.	CSAREAGLGELFF	TGCAGTGCTAGAGAGGCAGGGCTCGGGGAGCTGTTTTTT
.	TRBV7-9	TRBJ2-2	.	CASSRGTLNTGELFF	TGTGCCAGCAGCCGAGGGACTCTGAACACCGGGGAGCTGTTTTTT
.	TRBV7-9	TRBJ2-1	.	CASSQRDSSYNEQFF	TGTGCCAGCAGCCAGCGGGACAGCTCCTACAATGAGCAGTTCTTC
few	TRBV10-3	TRBJ2-7	TRBD2	CAISVSGSPYEQYF	TGTGCCATCAGTGTAAGCGGGAGTCCCTACGAGCAGTACTTC
.	TRBV28	TRBJ1-2	.	CASRESGGFGSLYGYTF	TGTGCCAGCAGAGAATCGGGGGGGTTCGGGTCACTGTATGGCTACACCTTC